The clone carrying this T cell receptor beta chain was seen just once. V was trimmed by 5 bases and J by 2 bases, leaving 7 bases between them. Germline loops: CDR1 MNHEY, CDR2 SMNVEV (reference sequence). The CDR3 covers 13 residues. This sample was included in a study of T cell responses to AZD1222 COVID-19 vaccine. Repertoires were generated with immunoSEQ multiplex PCR, while TCRdb's copy carries only in-frame clones and drops some. Here the sample spans roughly 180,000 clones, about 94% being singletons. V and J are TRBV27 and TRBJ1-5; D not resolved. The sample here was peripheral blood, taken on day 0 of AZD1222 vaccination. The clonotype originates from an adult in good health. DNA of the CDR3: TGTGCCAGCAGTGGCCGGGGCAATCAGCCCCAGCATTTT. Its protein product is CASSGRGNQPQHF.